This T cell receptor beta chain was captured by sequencing in a study of Ad26.COV2.S vaccination and SARS-CoV-2 variants listed by TCRdb under 2021. About the investigation overall: Vaccine-arm donors were drawn from COV1001, a multicentre, randomized, double-blind, placebo-controlled phase I-IIa trial of Ad26.COV2.S in healthy adults. Ad26.COV2.S was administered intramuscularly at 5 x 10^10 or 1 x 10^11 viral particles, either as a single shot or as two shots given 56 days apart. Throughout the experiments and outcome assessment, investigators stayed blinded to trial group allocation. Trial participants were randomized into five groups of five, in which low-dose or high-dose Ad26.COV2.S was given once or twice, or placebo was given on both occasions. The TCR-sequenced set comprised approximately 32 samples: around 20 Ad26.COV2.S vaccine recipients, 5 placebo recipients and 8 SARS-CoV-2 convalescent individuals. Sequencing of the TCRbeta repertoire served to evaluate the specificity and breadth of SARS-CoV-2-reactive T cell receptors following Ad26.COV2.S vaccination. The paper as a whole reports these results and caveats: Spike-specific TCR breadth was higher in Ad26.COV2.S recipients than in placebo recipients (P = 0.0014). Comparable non-spike TCR breadth was observed between vaccine and placebo recipients, consistent with only spike being contained in the vaccine. The study was not powered for comparison of responses between vaccine doses or regimens. According to the authors, total T cell responses may have been underestimated by the TCR breadth and depth analyses. Substantial breadth of spike-specific CD8+ and CD4+ T cell responses was reported after vaccination.

The intended sense of this specimen's treatment or condition label: approximately 18 received Ad26.COV2.S at low or high dose, single or two shots; about 5 received placebo; per-sample allocation not given. Repertoires of vaccine and placebo recipients were sequenced from samples collected on day 63 after the first injection. Cohort 1b enrolled roughly 25 adults aged 18-55 years at a single site in Boston, USA, between 29 July and 7 August 2020. Ad26.COV2.S was a replication-incompetent adenovirus type 26 vector that expressed a prefusion-stabilized SARS-CoV-2 spike protein derived from the original Wuhan strain. Measured from the cysteine to the phenylalanine, the CDR3 is 16 residues long. Only CDR3 DNA is held: 48 bases, read in frame from base 1. Trimming accounts for 6 bases at V and 3 bases at J, while the number of junction bases matched to no gene is 8. CDR1 and CDR2, per the germline V gene, are SGHDT and YYEEEE.

TCRbeta CDR3 regions were sequenced with the immunoSEQ Assay. After extraction, genomic DNA underwent amplification by bias-controlled multiplex PCR, followed by high-throughput sequencing. The authors' analysis ran thus. Collapsing and filtering of sequences were performed to quantify the absolute abundance of each unique TCRbeta CDR3 region. Usable DNA was measured by amplifying reference genes present in all nucleated cells, and TCRbeta template counts were normalized to that usable DNA to estimate T cell fraction. Repertoire TCRs were annotated as SARS-CoV-2-specific by exact matching of V gene, CDR3 amino acid sequence and J gene to a known reactive TCR set. The reference SARS-CoV-2 TCR set was derived from MIRA and filtered for enrichment in COVID-19-positive ImmuneCODE repertoires, a step that removed public or cross-reactive TCRs. Based on the MIRA antigens, annotated TCRs were further analysed at the level of specific ORF or position within ORF. Breadth was defined as the number of annotated unique rearrangements divided by the total number of unique productive rearrangements, and depth was defined as the summed frequency of the annotated unique rearrangements. Two-sided Wilcoxon rank-sum tests were used to compare TCR breadth between groups. TCRdb's version of the immuneACCESS table is confined to in-frame rearrangements and falls short of the full clone set. An unresolved V gene accounts for under half of the shortfall where checked; the remainder is of unknown origin. The V and J calls and clone size were taken over from that table, and D and trimming were inferred from the DNA. The sample contains around 300,000 clones, approximately 90% of them found a single time. The ten largest clones capture around 5.3% of the sample.

A remark on this clone: No cognate antigen has been identified for it. Qualities for individual bases were not recorded, and no much larger clone is one base off.

This receptor was obtained from a person between 18 and 65 years old who received the Ad26.COV2.S COVID-19 vaccine or a placebo. This specimen consisted of peripheral blood, obtained in a trial of Ad26.COV2.S vaccine versus placebo. The rearrangement combines TRBV5-6 with TRBJ2-1, and TRBD2 matches 11 of the central bases. Here the CDR3 is given as CASTSWTSGFYNEQFF. The bases read TGTGCCAGCACGTCCTGGACTAGCGGGTTCTACAATGAGCAGTTCTTC.